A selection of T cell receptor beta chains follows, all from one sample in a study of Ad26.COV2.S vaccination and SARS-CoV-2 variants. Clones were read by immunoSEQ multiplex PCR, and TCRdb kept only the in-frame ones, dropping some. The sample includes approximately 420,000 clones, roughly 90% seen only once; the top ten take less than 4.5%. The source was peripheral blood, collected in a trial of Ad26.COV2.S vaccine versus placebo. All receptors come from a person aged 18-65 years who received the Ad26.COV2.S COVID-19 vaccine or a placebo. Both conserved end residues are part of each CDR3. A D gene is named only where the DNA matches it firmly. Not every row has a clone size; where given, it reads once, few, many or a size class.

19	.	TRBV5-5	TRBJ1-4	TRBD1	TGTGCCAGCAGCTCCGGCGTCGGGGGGACAGAATATGGGAAGGAAAAACTGTTTTTT	CASSSGVGGTEYGKEKLFF
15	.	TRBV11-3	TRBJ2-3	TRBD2	TGTGCCAGCAGCTTTAGACTAGCGGGTCGCGATACGCAGTATTTT	CASSFRLAGRDTQYF
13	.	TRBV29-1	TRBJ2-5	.	TGCAGCGTTGAATGGCTATCATCGGAGACCCAGTACTTC	CSVEWLSSETQYF
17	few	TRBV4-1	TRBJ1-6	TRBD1	TGCGCCAGCAGCCCGCACTACCGGACAGGGTTAGATTCACCCCTCCACTTT	CASSPHYRTGLDSPLHF
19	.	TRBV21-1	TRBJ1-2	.	TGTGCCAGCAGCAAATGGGGGGGGACAGCACTTAACCCTACCTATGGCTACACCTTC	CASSKWGGTALNPTYGYTF
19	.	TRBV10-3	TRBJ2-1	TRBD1	TGTGCCATCAGTGACCCCACCCCGGGACAGGGACGATTAGACAATGAGCAGTTCTTC	CAISDPTPGQGRLDNEQFF
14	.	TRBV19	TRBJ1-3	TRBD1	TGTGCCAGTAGTATGGGACAGGCTGGAAACACCATATATTTT	CASSMGQAGNTIYF
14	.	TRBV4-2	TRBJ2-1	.	TGTGCCAGCAGCCACCTGAGTGGGAGCAATGAGCAGTTCTTC	CASSHLSGSNEQFF
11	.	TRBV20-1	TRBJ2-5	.	TGCAGTGCTAGGTCGGGAGAGACCCAGTACTTC	CSARSGETQYF
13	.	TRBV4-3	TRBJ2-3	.	TGCGCCAGCTCACTAACAATCACAGATACGCAGTATTTT	CASSLTITDTQYF
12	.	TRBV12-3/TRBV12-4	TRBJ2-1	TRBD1	TGTGCCAGCGGGAGAGGGGGCCCCGAGCAGTTCTTC	CASGRGGPEQFF
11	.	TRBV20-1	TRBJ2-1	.	TGCAGCTACCTAGACCCCAGGGAGCAGTTCTTC	CSYLDPREQFF
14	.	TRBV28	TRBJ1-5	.	TGTGCCAGCAGTCCGCACAGGGGCAATCAGCCCCAGCATTTT	CASSPHRGNQPQHF
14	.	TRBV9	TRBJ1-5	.	TGTGCCAGCAGCTTGGGAGGAGGGAATCAGCCCCAGCATTTT	CASSLGGGNQPQHF
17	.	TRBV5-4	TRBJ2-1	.	TGTGCCAGCACCCAATGGGGTGGGTCATTCTCCTACAATGAGCAGTTCTTC	CASTQWGGSFSYNEQFF
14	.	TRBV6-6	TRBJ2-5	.	TGTGCCAGCAGTTATAAGGGCAAGCAAGAGACCCAGTACTTC	CASSYKGKQETQYF
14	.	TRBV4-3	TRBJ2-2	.	TGCGCCAGCAGCCGAAACCTAAACACCGGGGAGCTGTTTTTT	CASSRNLNTGELFF
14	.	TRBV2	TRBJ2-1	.	TGTGCCAGCAGTGAAGCGGAAGGCAACAATGAGCAGTTCTTC	CASSEAEGNNEQFF
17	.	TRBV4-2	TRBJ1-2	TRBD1	TGTGCCAGCAGCCAACTCACCCCCGGGACAGGGCACTATGGCTACACCTTC	CASSQLTPGTGHYGYTF
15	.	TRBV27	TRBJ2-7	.	TGTGCCAGCAGTTTTGACCAGGCGCGGTCCTACGAGCAGTACTTC	CASSFDQARSYEQYF
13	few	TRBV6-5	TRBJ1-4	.	TGTGCCAGCTTTGGGCAGCTTAATGAAAAACTGTTTTTT	CASFGQLNEKLFF
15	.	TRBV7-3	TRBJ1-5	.	TGTGCCAGCAGCTTAAGGGGTGGTAGCAATCAGCCCCAGCATTTT	CASSLRGGSNQPQHF
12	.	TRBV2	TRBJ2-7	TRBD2	TGTGCAGGCCGAGGCGGGGGCTACGAGCAGTACTTC	CAGRGGGYEQYF
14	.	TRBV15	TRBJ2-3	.	TGTGCCACCAGCAGGGACAGCTTCACAGATACGCAGTATTTT	CATSRDSFTDTQYF
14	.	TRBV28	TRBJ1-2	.	TGTGCCAGCAGCCAGGAAAACAGGCGCTATGGCTACACCTTC	CASSQENRRYGYTF
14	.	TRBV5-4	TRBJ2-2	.	TGTGCCAGCAGCTTGCATCCGGGAACCGGGGAGCTGTTTTTT	CASSLHPGTGELFF
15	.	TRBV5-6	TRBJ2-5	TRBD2	TGTGCCAGCAGCCGGCGACTAGCGGGGGGTGAGACCCAGTACTTC	CASSRRLAGGETQYF
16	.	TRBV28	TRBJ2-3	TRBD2	TGTGCCAGCAGTTTTGGGCGGGGGGATCCGACAGATACGCAGTATTTT	CASSFGRGDPTDTQYF
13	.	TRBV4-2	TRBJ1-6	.	TGTGCCAGCAGCCAAGATCGCGGGGCCCCCCTCCACTTT	CASSQDRGAPLHF
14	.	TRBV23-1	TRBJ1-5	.	TGCGCCAGCAGTCAATCGGCAAGCAATCAGCCCCAGCATTTT	CASSQSASNQPQHF
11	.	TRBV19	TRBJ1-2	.	TGTGCCAGTAGTCAGCGGAATGGCTACACCTTC	CASSQRNGYTF
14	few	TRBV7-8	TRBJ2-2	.	TGTGCCAGCAGCCCTGTCAGGGTGACCGGGGAGCTGTTTTTT	CASSPVRVTGELFF
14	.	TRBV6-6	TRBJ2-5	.	TGTGCCAGCACCCGAAGGGGGGAGAGGGAGACCCAGTACTTC	CASTRRGERETQYF
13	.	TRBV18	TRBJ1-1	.	TGTGCCAGCTCCCCGGAGAGGAACACTGAAGCTTTCTTT	CASSPERNTEAFF
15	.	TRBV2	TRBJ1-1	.	TGTGCCAGCAGAGTACCGACAGGTGGGGACACTGAAGCTTTCTTT	CASRVPTGGDTEAFF
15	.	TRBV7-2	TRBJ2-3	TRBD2	TGTGCCAGCAGCGTTTCCGGGGACTATCAAGATACGCAGTATTTT	CASSVSGDYQDTQYF
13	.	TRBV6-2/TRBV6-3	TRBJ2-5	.	TGTGCCAGCAGCCAGAGACTACAAGAGACCCAGTACTTC	CASSQRLQETQYF
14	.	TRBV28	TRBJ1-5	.	TGTGCCAGCAGCAGGAGGGAGAGCAATCAGCCCCAGCATTTT	CASSRRESNQPQHF
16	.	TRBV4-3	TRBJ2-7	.	TGCGCCAGCAGCCAAGATTCGGCGGCCTGGGTCCACGAGCAGTACTTC	CASSQDSAAWVHEQYF
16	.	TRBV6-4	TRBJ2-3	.	TGTGCCAGCAGTGAGTCTCGGGTCGTTGACACAGATACGCAGTATTTT	CASSESRVVDTDTQYF
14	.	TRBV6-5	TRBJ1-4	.	TGTGCCGGCCAAGGTTCGGGGGAAAATGAAAAACTGTTTTTT	CAGQGSGENEKLFF
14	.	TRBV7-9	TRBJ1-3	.	TGTGCCAGCAGCCCTACAGGTTCTGGAAACACCATATATTTT	CASSPTGSGNTIYF
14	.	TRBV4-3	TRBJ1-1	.	TGCGCCAGCAGCCCTGACAGAATGAACACTGAAGCTTTCTTT	CASSPDRMNTEAFF
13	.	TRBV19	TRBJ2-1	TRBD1	TGTGCCAGTAATGGAAAGGGGGCGACCGAGCAGTTCTTC	CASNGKGATEQFF
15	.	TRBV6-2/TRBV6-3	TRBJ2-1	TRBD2	TGTGCCAGCAGTTCCCCGGGGGGGCAATGGAATGAGCAGTTCTTC	CASSSPGGQWNEQFF
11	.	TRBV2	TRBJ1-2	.	TGTGCCAGCAGTGCAGATTATGGCTACACCTTC	CASSADYGYTF
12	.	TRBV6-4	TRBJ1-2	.	TGTGCCAACCCCGGGGTGGAGGATGGCTACACCTTC	CANPGVEDGYTF
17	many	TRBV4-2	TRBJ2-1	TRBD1	TGTGCCAGCAGCCAAAATCCCGGACAGGTTCATAATAATGAGCAGTTCTTC	CASSQNPGQVHNNEQFF